A single sample is the source of the 8 T cell receptor beta chains below, sequenced in a study of somatic mutations in cytotoxic T cells in rheumatoid arthritis. Sequenced by immunoSEQ multiplex PCR; TCRdb stores in-frame clones only, minus some. This table holds approximately 24,000 clones, under 75% found once. The sequencing input was CD8+ T cells sorted from blood. The receptors here all came from a woman aged 18-30 years in good health.

The sample holds a few counts of this clone. The chain combines TRBV4-1 with TRBJ2-2, with 11 bases identical to TRBD2. Germline V gives CDR1 MGHRA, CDR2 YSYEKL. The ends lost 4 bases at V and 7 bases at J; junction bases unmatched: 11. This CDR3 contains 17 residues. The CDR3 loop reads CASSLKTSGAWGGELFF. The CDR3 nucleotides read TGCGCCAGCAGCCTAAAGACTAGCGGGGCCTGGGGCGGGGAGCTGTTTTTT.

This chain uses TRBV5-6 with TRBJ2-7; perhaps TRBD2 as D (6 bases). V dropped 1 base and J dropped 2 bases, with 10 bases sitting between them. The CDR3 consists of 14 residues. Germline CDR1 reads SGHDT; CDR2 reads YYEEEE. The CDR3 bases are TGTGCCAGCAGCTTGTTAGCGGTTACCTACGAGCAGTACTTC. Its protein is CASSLLAVTYEQYF.

The genes are TRBV2 and TRBJ2-7, with 11 bases aligning to TRBD2. J gave up 3 bases and V 6 bases, and 4 bases lay outside the gene matches. The length of the CDR3 is 14 residues. Per germline, CDR1 SNHLY and CDR2 FYNNEI. Here the CDR3 reads CASRGLAESYEQYF. In nucleotides, the CDR3 is TGTGCCAGCAGGGGACTAGCGGAAAGCTACGAGCAGTACTTC.

The rearrangement uses TRBV27 and TRBJ1-5, with D tentatively TRBD1 (6 bases). This CDR3 is 14 amino acids long. V lost 5 bases to trimming and J lost 3 bases, with 11 bases between them. Germline V gene lookup returns CDR1 MNHEY and CDR2 SMNVEV (reference sequence). The CDR3 DNA reads as TGTGCCAGCAGTCTTGGGGGCGTCAATCAGCCCCAGCATTTT. Its protein product is CASSLGGVNQPQHF.

The rearrangement joins TRBV7-3 to TRBJ2-3; TRBD2 is a possible D gene (7 bases). This CDR3 spans 15 amino acids. Germline values: CDR1 SGHTA, CDR2 FQGTGA. The V end was cut by 0 bases, the J end by 2 bases, with 9 bases between. CDR3 DNA: TGTGCCAGCAGCTTAACGGGGGGGCCCACAGATACGCAGTATTTT. This codes for CASSLTGGPTDTQYF.

CDR3 coding DNA: TGTGCCAGCAGTTTATCCCCTCCCGGACTAGCGGGAGAAGAGACCCAGTACTTC. Translation gives CASSLSPPGLAGEETQYF. The rearrangement uses TRBV27 and TRBJ2-5; 13 bases are shared with TRBD2. The CDR3 is 18 residues long. The V gene's germline CDR1 is MNHEY and CDR2 SMNVEV (reference sequence). The junction had 7 bases not matched to a gene; V was cut back by 0 bases and J by 3 bases.

This clone was observed a single time. The J gene is TRBJ2-3, the V gene TRBV2, with D hard to call. Germline V gives CDR1 SNHLY, CDR2 FYNNEI. V gave up 3 bases and J gave up 3 bases, with 16 bases separating them. The CDR3 runs to 16 residues. CDR3 bases: TGTGCCAGCAGTGATGGTAGCTGGTCCCTTACAGATACGCAGTATTTT. The encoded protein is CASSDGSWSLTDTQYF.

J is TRBJ2-5 and V is TRBV5-8; D is undetermined. V lost 3 bases and J lost 1, with 13 bases in between. Per germline, CDR1 SGHTS and CDR2 YDEGEE. The CDR3 totals 15 residues. DNA of the CDR3: TGTGCCAGCAGCTACCGGGCCGCCTTCCAAGAGACCCAGTACTTC. Translating it yields CASSYRAAFQETQYF. Full variable domain (rest looked up from reference TRBV5-8 and TRBJ2-5): EAGVTQSPTHLIKTRGQQATLRCSPISGHTSVYWYQQALGLGLQFLLWYDEGEERNRGNFPPRFSGRQFPNYSSELNVNALELEDSALYLCASSYRAAFQETQYFGPGTRLLVL.